This T cell receptor (beta chain) was identified during a study of spatial heterogeneity in lung cancer. Noted time point: sample taken at primary tumor resection. Tumor, nontumor lung or frozen PBMC supplied whole RNA, sequenced without sorting. TCRdb used MiXCR to reprocess the 5' RACE reads, holding one entry per CDR3 protein. Of about 85,000 distinct CDR3 sequences listed, about 20% are singletons. Germline V gene sequence: CDR1 SGHAT, CDR2 FQNNGV. V was trimmed by 1 base and J by 7 bases, leaving 7 bases between them. CDR3 length equals 12 residues. Sequencing was performed on PBMCs, taken at surgery. The chain employs TRBV11-2 and TRBJ1-2; D is undetermined. The clonotype comes from a male donor with early-stage non-small cell lung cancer. DNA of the CDR3: TGTGCCAGCAGCTTAGGACATCTTGGCTACACCTTC. Translated, it gives CASSLGHLGYTF.